This paragraph covers one TCR beta chain sequence. Its antigen is unidentified. The sample is drawn from a study of cytomegalovirus exposure and HLA in healthy donors. Looking at the study overall: Membership in the Caucasian-associated ancestry cluster was found for approximately 85% of 300 to 500 genotyped donors. Points from the study as a whole: Relative to equally common others, HLA-associated TCR beta chains showed greater clonal expansion in a later analysis. Presence/absence analyses rested on an assumption that sequencing depth was roughly uniform across donors.

This CDR3 contains 15 residues. CDR1 and CDR2 from the germline V gene are SGHKS and YYEKEE (reference sequence). Trimming removed 2 bases from V and 3 bases from J, with 14 bases in between. Primers for the PCR totalled 60 Vbeta and 13 Jbeta. The table came from immunoSEQ multiplex PCR; TCRdb's copy has only in-frame clones and leaves some out. The sample data list 200,000 or so clones. This chain connects TRBV5-5 to TRBJ1-1; D might be TRBD1 (6 bases). What was sequenced was PBMCs. The sequence derives from a boy aged 5-17 years in good health and CMV-seronegative. CDR3 residues: CASSFRDTRYTEAFF. In DNA form, the CDR3 reads TGTGCCAGCAGCTTCCGGGACACCAGATACACTGAAGCTTTCTTT.